These 24 T cell receptor beta chains originate from one sample sequenced in a study of blood T cell repertoires in COVID-19. Clones were sequenced by immunoSEQ multiplex PCR, and TCRdb holds only the in-frame ones, with some missing. There are approximately 90,000 clones in the sample; around 80% occur only once, and approximately 31% lies in the top ten. Sequences were obtained from peripheral blood. All receptors derive from a woman of 80 years or more with active or convalescent COVID-19.

A single count supports this clone. The genes are TRBV29-1 and TRBJ2-3; 9 positions agree with TRBD2. The CDR3 runs to 13 residues. V trimming: 8 bases; J trimming: 1 base; junction bases outside the gene matches: 4. Germline V CDR1 and CDR2: SQVTM, ANQGSEA. CDR3 sequence (DNA): TGCAGCCTCCGACTAGCGGGCACAGATACGCAGTATTTT. Encoded protein: CSLRLAGTDTQYF.

The CDR3 loop is CATSREFEIGGAGNTIYF. The CDR3 DNA is TGTGCCACCAGCAGAGAGTTCGAGATAGGTGGAGCCGGAAACACCATATATTTT. The V call is TRBV15, the J call TRBJ1-3; no firm D call. V was cut by 0 bases and J by 4 bases, with 19 bases left in between. CDR3 size: 18 residues. Germline values: CDR1 LNHNV, CDR2 YYDKDF (reference sequence).

The gene calls are TRBV19 and TRBJ2-1; D is unclear. The germline V and J ends were trimmed by 7 bases and 6 bases, with 16 bases remaining between them. Germline V lookup: CDR1 LNHDA, CDR2 SQIVND (reference sequence). The CDR3 is made up of 14 amino acids. The CDR3 coding sequence is TGTGCCAGTACCCCACAACACGACTCCAATGAGCAGTTCTTC. Residues: CASTPQHDSNEQFF. Using reference TRBV19 and TRBJ2-1 for the parts outside the CDR3, the full variable domain is DGGITQSPKYLFRKEGQNVTLSCEQNLNHDAMYWYRQDPGQGLRLIYYSQIVNDFQKGDIAEGYSVSREKKESFPLTVTSAQKNPTAFYLCASTPQHDSNEQFFGPGTRLTVL.

The chain has TRBV28 and TRBJ2-2, with D possibly being TRBD2 (6 bases). CDR3 length: 14 residues. Trimming removed 1 base from V and 7 bases from J, with 10 bases in between. CDR1 is MDHEN and CDR2 is SYDVKM in the germline V gene. The CDR3: CASSLLWRGGELFF. The DNA for the CDR3 is TGTGCCAGCAGTTTATTATGGCGGGGCGGGGAGCTGTTTTTT.

The chain combines TRBV30 with TRBJ1-4; 9 bases agree with TRBD1. Germline V CDR1 and CDR2: GTSNPN, SVGIG (reference sequence). This CDR3 has 17 residues. After removal of 0 bases from V and 8 bases from J, the junction contained 13 bases not matched to a gene. The CDR3 region has the DNA TGTGCCTGGAGTGTACTGGCCGGGGGACAGGGAGGAGAAAAACTGTTTTTT. It codes for CAWSVLAGGQGGEKLFF.

This clone was recorded once. The V and J genes are TRBV5-6 and TRBJ1-4; TRBD1 matches 7 bases. V was pared by 5 bases and J by 4 bases, with 2 bases of the junction left unmatched. This CDR3 is built from 13 residues. CDR1 SGHDT and CDR2 YYEEEE come from the germline V gene. The CDR3 bases are TGTGCCAGCAGGGGACAGCATAATGAAAAACTGTTTTTT. Translating it yields CASRGQHNEKLFF.

The gene calls are TRBV2 and TRBJ1-6, with D uncertain. The V gene lost 3 bases and the J gene lost 4 bases, with 13 bases spanning the gap. The germline gives CDR1 SNHLY, CDR2 FYNNEI. There are 16 residues in the CDR3. CDR3: CASSDRVVVYNSPLHF. The CDR3 DNA reads as TGTGCCAGCAGTGATCGGGTGGTTGTGTATAATTCACCCCTCCACTTT.

The V gene is TRBV29-1, the J gene TRBJ2-7; D remains ambiguous. This CDR3 has 13 amino acids. CDR1 SQVTM and CDR2 ANQGSEA come from the germline V gene. Between the trimmed V and J ends, which lost 4 bases and 2 bases, there was a span of 12 bases. The CDR3 reads CSVVQVLTYEQYF. DNA for the CDR3: TGCAGCGTTGTCCAGGTGTTGACCTACGAGCAGTACTTC.

To note about this clone: The sample has other DNA sequences that encode this CDR3 too. V and J are TRBV20-1 and TRBJ2-7; the match to TRBD2 covers 8 bases. The junction had 2 bases not matched to a gene; V was cut back by 3 bases and J by 7 bases. CDR3 length equals 11 residues. From germline, CDR1 is DFQATT and CDR2 SNEGSKA (reference sequence). CDR3 nucleotide sequence: TGCAGTGCTAGTCCGGGAGGGGAGCAGTACTTC. It is translated as CSASPGGEQYF.

This sequence joins TRBV18 and TRBJ2-3; 9 positions agree with TRBD2. There are 20 residues in the CDR3. Germline V lookup: CDR1 KGHSH, CDR2 LQKENI. With 0 bases clipped from V and 0 bases from J, the junction kept 13 bases outside the gene matches. The CDR3 DNA follows: TGTGCCAGCTCACCACCCAGAGTAAGGCGGGAGGGCCTAAGCACAGATACGCAGTATTTT. The encoded protein is CASSPPRVRREGLSTDTQYF.

The chain employs TRBV19 and TRBJ2-1; 8 bases agree with TRBD1. The germline gives CDR1 LNHDA, CDR2 SQIVND (reference sequence). The V gene end was trimmed by 6 bases and the J gene end by 3 bases; junction bases not matched to a gene: 7. This CDR3 contains 15 residues. The CDR3 region is CASRLRGRGYNEQFF. The CDR3 DNA follows: TGTGCCAGTAGACTCAGGGGGCGGGGCTACAATGAGCAGTTCTTC.

The V call is TRBV5-1, the J call TRBJ2-1, with D possibly matching TRBD1 (5 bases). Germline V CDR1 and CDR2: SGHRS, YFSETQ. There are 14 residues in the CDR3. The germline V and J ends were trimmed by 7 bases and 3 bases, with 14 bases remaining between them. CDR3 region: CASHEQEHYNEQFF. In DNA form, the CDR3 reads TGCGCCAGCCACGAACAGGAGCACTACAATGAGCAGTTCTTC.

The chain uses TRBV29-1 and TRBJ1-1; D gene unclear. CDR3 length: 14 amino acids. V shed 6 bases and J shed 3 bases, with 17 bases lying between them. CDR1 and CDR2 (germline): SQVTM, ANQGSEA. The CDR3 here is CSVASRLWDTEAFF. CDR3 DNA sequence: TGCAGCGTAGCTTCGAGGCTCTGGGACACTGAAGCTTTCTTT.

The V gene is TRBV3-1 (or the pseudogene TRBV3-2), the J gene TRBJ2-7; 10 positions match TRBD2. Germline loops: CDR1 LGHDT, CDR2 YNNKEL (reference sequence). This CDR3 has 16 amino acids. The trim removed 5 bases at V and 1 base at J, leaving 8 bases unmatched. The chain's CDR3 is CASSSHSGRESYEQYF. Written as DNA, the CDR3 is TGTGCCAGCAGCTCCCACAGCGGGAGGGAATCCTACGAGCAGTACTTC.

CDR3 sequence reads: CASSQTQGGFTEAFF. CDR3 bases: TGTGCCAGCAGCCAAACCCAAGGGGGTTTCACTGAAGCTTTCTTT. This chain uses TRBV3-1 (or the pseudogene TRBV3-2) with TRBJ1-1, with D maybe TRBD1 (6 bases). The CDR3 extends over 15 amino acids. V was cut by 2 bases and J by 4 bases, with 14 bases left in between. Looked up from germline, CDR1 is LGHDT and CDR2 is YNNKEL (reference sequence).

The chain uses TRBV2 and TRBJ1-5; weak D call: TRBD1 (6 bases). Germline CDR1 is SNHLY and CDR2 is FYNNEI. The CDR3 is 13 residues long. The V and J ends lost 11 bases and 7 bases respectively, with 18 bases between them. DNA of the CDR3: TGTGCCGGGGGCCCCGGATCGGGGCAGCCCCAGCATTTT. Amino acid sequence: CAGGPGSGQPQHF. Complete variable domain (other parts from reference TRBV2 and TRBJ1-5): EPEVTQTPSHQVTQMGQEVILRCVPISNHLYFYWYRQILGQKVEFLVSFYNNEISEKSEIFDDQFSVERPDGSNFTLKIRSTKLEDSAMYFCAGGPGSGQPQHFGDGTRLSIL.

The V and J genes are TRBV3-1 (or the pseudogene TRBV3-2) and TRBJ2-7; the D gene is possibly TRBD1 (5 bases). The V end lost 5 bases, the J end lost 4 bases, and 18 bases lay between the germline ends. The CDR3 extends over 15 amino acids. Per the germline V gene, CDR1 is LGHDT and CDR2 is YNNKEL (reference sequence). The CDR3 DNA sequence: TGTGCCAGCAGCTCTAAGACCGGAAGGGGATACGAGCAGTACTTC. This encodes CASSSKTGRGYEQYF.

The chain uses TRBV4-1 and TRBJ1-1; D uncertain. Germline assignment: CDR1 MGHRA and CDR2 YSYEKL. The CDR3 contains 13 residues. Trimming stripped 5 bases from V and 1 base from J, with 8 bases between. The DNA for the CDR3 is TGCGCCAGCAGCGCGGGCCCGAACACTGAAGCTTTCTTT. It encodes CASSAGPNTEAFF.

This sequence joins TRBV18 and TRBJ1-1; D perhaps matches TRBD1 (5 bases). Germline loops: CDR1 KGHSH, CDR2 LQKENI. The CDR3 loop spans 15 amino acids. V was trimmed by 6 bases and J by 1 base, leaving 15 bases between them. The CDR3 loop reads CASSLHAGKNTEAFF. CDR3 bases: TGTGCCAGCTCTCTTCATGCAGGGAAGAACACTGAAGCTTTCTTT.

The V call is TRBV28, the J call TRBJ1-2, with 9 bases aligning to TRBD1. The V and J ends lost 6 bases and 3 bases, in that order; junction bases with no gene match: 14. The germline CDR1 and CDR2 sequences are MDHEN and SYDVKM. CDR3 length: 17 residues. For the CDR3, the DNA is TGTGCCAGCAGACATCTCGGACAGGGGAAATTGGACTATGGCTACACCTTC. Translation gives CASRHLGQGKLDYGYTF.

In DNA, the CDR3 is TGCGCCAGCAGCATGACAGAGTACCAAGAGACCCAGTACTTC. Protein: CASSMTEYQETQYF. The chain carries TRBV5-1 and TRBJ2-5; a possible D gene is TRBD1 (5 bases). V gave up 4 bases and J gave up 0 bases, with 10 bases separating them. There are 14 residues in the CDR3. CDR1 SGHRS and CDR2 YFSETQ come from the germline V gene.

This clone has only one observation. J is TRBJ2-1 and V is TRBV4-1; D call uncertain. Germline V gene sequence: CDR1 MGHRA, CDR2 YSYEKL. Trimming pared 0 bases from V and 3 bases from J, leaving 6 bases between. CDR3 length equals 14 residues. The chain's CDR3 is CASSQDSLYNEQFF. The CDR3 DNA follows: TGCGCCAGCAGCCAAGATTCCCTCTACAATGAGCAGTTCTTC.

CDR3 nucleotide sequence: TGTGCCAGCAGTTCCTTGCCCGCGGATACGCAGTATTTT. It encodes CASSSLPADTQYF. The chain combines TRBV6-5 with TRBJ2-3, with D hard to call. Trimming stripped 4 bases from V and 6 bases from J, with 11 bases between. CDR1 and CDR2 (germline): MNHEY, SVGAGI. The CDR3 totals 13 residues.

The J gene is TRBJ2-5, the V gene TRBV28, with 8 nucleotides matching TRBD1. V trimming: 2 bases; J trimming: 1 base; junction bases outside the gene matches: 6. Germline-derived CDR1 and CDR2 are MDHEN and SYDVKM. The CDR3 is made up of 16 amino acids. The CDR3 sequence: CASSLRTGKLQETQYF. As DNA, the CDR3 is TGTGCCAGCAGTTTACGGACAGGGAAACTCCAAGAGACCCAGTACTTC. The whole variable domain, filled in from reference TRBV28 and TRBJ2-5, reads DVKVTQSSRYLVKRTGEKVFLECVQDMDHENMFWYRQDPGLGLRLIYFSYDVKMKEKGDIPEGYSVSREKKERFSLILESASTNQTSMYLCASSLRTGKLQETQYFGPGTRLLVL.